This T cell receptor (beta chain) appears in the sequencing data of a study of T cell changes during pregnancy in multiple sclerosis. The CDR3 runs 16 residues. Germline V lookup: CDR1 SGHNT, CDR2 YYREEE (reference sequence). V gave up 2 bases and J gave up 6 bases; unmatched junction bases: 12. Clones were read by immunoSEQ multiplex PCR, and TCRdb kept only the in-frame ones, dropping some. In the table there are about 57,000 clones, around nine tenths of which are singletons. The sequence derives from a female donor with multiple sclerosis, enrolled in a pregnancy study. The genes are TRBV5-4 and TRBJ2-7; 9 bases fit TRBD2. Sequencing was performed on CD4+ T cells from peripheral blood mononuclear cells, taken before pregnancy. For the CDR3, the DNA is TGTGCCAGCAGCTTAGGCCCGGCGGGAGGGGGAAGCGAGCAGTACTTC. As protein: CASSLGPAGGGSEQYF.